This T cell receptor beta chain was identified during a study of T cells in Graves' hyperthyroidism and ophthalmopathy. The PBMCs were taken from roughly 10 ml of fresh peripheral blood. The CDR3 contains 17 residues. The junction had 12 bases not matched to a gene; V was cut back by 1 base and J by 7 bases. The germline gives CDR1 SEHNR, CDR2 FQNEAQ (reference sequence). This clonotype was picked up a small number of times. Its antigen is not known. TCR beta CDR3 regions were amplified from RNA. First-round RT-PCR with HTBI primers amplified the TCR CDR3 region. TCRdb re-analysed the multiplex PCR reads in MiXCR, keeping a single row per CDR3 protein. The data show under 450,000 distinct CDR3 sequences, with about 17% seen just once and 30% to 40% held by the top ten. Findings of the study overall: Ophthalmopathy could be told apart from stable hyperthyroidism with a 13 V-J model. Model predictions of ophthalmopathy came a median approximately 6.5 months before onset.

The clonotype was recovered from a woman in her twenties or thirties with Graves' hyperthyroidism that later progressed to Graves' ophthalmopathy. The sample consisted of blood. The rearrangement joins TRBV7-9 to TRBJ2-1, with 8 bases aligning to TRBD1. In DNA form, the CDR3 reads TGTGCCAGCAGCTTAGATGGGGGGCAGGGGGCGCGTAATGAGCAGTTCTTC. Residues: CASSLDGGQGARNEQFF.